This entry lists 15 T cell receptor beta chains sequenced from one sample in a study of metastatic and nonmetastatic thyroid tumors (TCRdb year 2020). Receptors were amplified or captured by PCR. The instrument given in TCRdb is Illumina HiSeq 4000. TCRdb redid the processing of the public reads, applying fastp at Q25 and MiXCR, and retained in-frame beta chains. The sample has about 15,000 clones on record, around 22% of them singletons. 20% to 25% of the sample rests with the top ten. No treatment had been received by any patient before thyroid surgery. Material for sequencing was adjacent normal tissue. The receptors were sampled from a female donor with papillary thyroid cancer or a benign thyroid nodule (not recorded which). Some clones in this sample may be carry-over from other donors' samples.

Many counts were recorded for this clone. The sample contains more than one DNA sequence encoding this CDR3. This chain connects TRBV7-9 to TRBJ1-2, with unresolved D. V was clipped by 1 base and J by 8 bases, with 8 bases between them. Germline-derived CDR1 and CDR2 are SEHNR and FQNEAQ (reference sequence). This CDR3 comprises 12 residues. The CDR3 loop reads CASSLEQEGYTF. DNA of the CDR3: TGTGCCAGCAGCTTAGAACAAGAAGGCTACACCTTC.

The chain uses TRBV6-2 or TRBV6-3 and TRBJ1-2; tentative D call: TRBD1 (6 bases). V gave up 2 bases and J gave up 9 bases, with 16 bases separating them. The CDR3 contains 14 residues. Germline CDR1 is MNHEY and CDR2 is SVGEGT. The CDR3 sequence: CASSYAGHPWSYTF. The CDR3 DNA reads TGTGCCAGCAGTTACGCGGGACACCCTTGGAGCTACACCTTC.

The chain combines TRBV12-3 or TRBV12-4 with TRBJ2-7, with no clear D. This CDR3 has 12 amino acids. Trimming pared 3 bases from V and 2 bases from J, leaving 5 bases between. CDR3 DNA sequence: TGTGCCAGCAGTTTGAATGCCTACGAGCAGTACTTC. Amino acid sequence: CASSLNAYEQYF.

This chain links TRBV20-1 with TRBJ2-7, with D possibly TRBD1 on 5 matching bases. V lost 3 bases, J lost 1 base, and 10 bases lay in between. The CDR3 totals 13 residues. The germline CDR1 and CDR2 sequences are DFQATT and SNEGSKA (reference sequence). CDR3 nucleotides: TGCAGTGCTAGTCAGGCAGGGTCCTACGAGCAGTACTTC. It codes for CSASQAGSYEQYF.

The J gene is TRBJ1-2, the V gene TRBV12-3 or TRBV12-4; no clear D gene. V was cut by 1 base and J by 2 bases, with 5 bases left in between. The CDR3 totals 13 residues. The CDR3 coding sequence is TGTGCCAGCAGTTTAGACGGCAACTATGGCTACACCTTC. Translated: CASSLDGNYGYTF.

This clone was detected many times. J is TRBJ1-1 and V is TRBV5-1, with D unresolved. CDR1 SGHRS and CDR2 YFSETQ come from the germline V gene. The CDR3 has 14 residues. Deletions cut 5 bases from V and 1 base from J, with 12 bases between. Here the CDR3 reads CASSYYDPNTEAFF. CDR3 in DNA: TGCGCCAGCAGTTACTACGACCCGAACACTGAAGCTTTCTTT.

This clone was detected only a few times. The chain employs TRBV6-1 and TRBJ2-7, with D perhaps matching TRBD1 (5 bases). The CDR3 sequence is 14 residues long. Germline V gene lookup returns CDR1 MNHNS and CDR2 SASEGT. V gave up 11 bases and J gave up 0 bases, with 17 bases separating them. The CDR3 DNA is TGTGCCGGACAAGTACATGAGAGCTCCTACGAGCAGTACTTC. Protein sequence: CAGQVHESSYEQYF.

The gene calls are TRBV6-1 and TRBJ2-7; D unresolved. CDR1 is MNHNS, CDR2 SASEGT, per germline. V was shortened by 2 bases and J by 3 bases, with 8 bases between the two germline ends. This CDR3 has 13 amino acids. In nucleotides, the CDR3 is TGTGCCAGCAGTGAAAAGGCAGACTACGAGCAGTACTTC. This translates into CASSEKADYEQYF.

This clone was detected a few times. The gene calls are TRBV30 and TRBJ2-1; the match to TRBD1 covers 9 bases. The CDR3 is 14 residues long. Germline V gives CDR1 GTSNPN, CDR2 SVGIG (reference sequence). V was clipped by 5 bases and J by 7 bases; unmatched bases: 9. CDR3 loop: CAWETGGIGNEQFF. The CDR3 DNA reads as TGTGCCTGGGAAACAGGGGGCATAGGGAATGAGCAGTTCTTC.

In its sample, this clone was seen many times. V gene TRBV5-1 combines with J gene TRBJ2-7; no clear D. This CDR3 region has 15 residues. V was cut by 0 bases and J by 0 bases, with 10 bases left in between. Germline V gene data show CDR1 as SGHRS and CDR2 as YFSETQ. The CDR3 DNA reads TGCGCCAGCAGCTTGGGGTTAGGCAGCTCCTACGAGCAGTACTTC. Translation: CASSLGLGSSYEQYF.

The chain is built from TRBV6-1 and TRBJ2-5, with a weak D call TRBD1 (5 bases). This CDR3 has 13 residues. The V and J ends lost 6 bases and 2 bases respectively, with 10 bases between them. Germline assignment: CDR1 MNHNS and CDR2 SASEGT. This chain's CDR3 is CASRGALQETQYF. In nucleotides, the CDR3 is TGTGCCAGCAGAGGGGCCCTTCAAGAGACCCAGTACTTC.

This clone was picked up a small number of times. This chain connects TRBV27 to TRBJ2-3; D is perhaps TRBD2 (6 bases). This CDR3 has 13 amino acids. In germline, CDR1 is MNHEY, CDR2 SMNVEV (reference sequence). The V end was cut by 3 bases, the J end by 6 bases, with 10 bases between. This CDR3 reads CASSLFRGDTQYF. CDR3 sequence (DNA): TGTGCCAGCAGTTTGTTCCGGGGGGATACGCAGTATTTT.

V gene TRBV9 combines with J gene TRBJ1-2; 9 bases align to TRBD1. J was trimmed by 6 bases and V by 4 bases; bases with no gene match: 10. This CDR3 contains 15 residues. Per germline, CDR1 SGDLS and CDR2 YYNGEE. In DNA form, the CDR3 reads TGTGCCAGCAGCCCAGAAGAGGGGACAGGGAATGGCTACACCTTC. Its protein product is CASSPEEGTGNGYTF.

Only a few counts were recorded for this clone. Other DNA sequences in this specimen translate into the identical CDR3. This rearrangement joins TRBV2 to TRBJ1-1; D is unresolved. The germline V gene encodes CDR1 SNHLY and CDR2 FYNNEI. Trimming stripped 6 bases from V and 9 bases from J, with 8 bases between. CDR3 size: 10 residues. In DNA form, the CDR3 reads TGTGCCAGCAGACAAAGACAAGCTTTCTTT. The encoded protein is CASRQRQAFF.

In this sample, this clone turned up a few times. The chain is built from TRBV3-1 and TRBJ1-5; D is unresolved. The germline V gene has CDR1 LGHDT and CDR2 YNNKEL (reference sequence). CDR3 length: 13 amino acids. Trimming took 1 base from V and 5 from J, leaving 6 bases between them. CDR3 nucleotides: TGTGCCAGCAGCCAAGCAAGGGATCAGCCCCAGCATTTT. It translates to CASSQARDQPQHF.